Following are 16 T cell receptor beta chains from one sample sequenced in a study of T cells after yellow fever vaccination. One entry per CDR3 protein results from TCRdb running MiXCR on the 5' RACE reads. The table records roughly 520,000 distinct CDR3 sequences, around a fifth of them present only once. Source: PBMCs, taken roughly 23 days after the first yellow fever vaccination. The receptors shown here come from a man younger than 35 who received the YFV17D yellow fever vaccine.

The J gene is TRBJ2-6, the V gene TRBV27; D is unclear. CDR1 is MNHEY, CDR2 SMNVEV, per germline (reference sequence). V lost 6 bases, J lost 2 bases, and 5 bases lay in between. The CDR3 consists of 13 residues. CDR3 region: CASRHPGANVLTF. CDR3 nucleotide sequence: TGTGCCAGCAGACATCCTGGGGCCAACGTCCTGACTTTC.

The rearrangement links TRBV6-6 to TRBJ2-2; D is uncertain. Trimming took off 8 bases at V and 5 bases at J, with 9 bases between the two ends. CDR1 and CDR2 (germline): MNHNY, SVGAGI (reference sequence). This CDR3 has 12 amino acids. The CDR3 here is CASAPTTGELFF. The CDR3 DNA reads TGTGCCAGCGCACCGACGACCGGGGAGCTGTTTTTT.

This chain uses TRBV28 with TRBJ2-7; tentatively, D is TRBD1 (6 bases). Trimming removed 6 bases at V and 2 bases at J, with 14 bases between. Looked up from germline, CDR1 is MDHEN and CDR2 is SYDVKM. This CDR3 spans 14 amino acids. CDR3 sequence: CASRPRDTPYEQYV. In DNA form, the CDR3 reads TGTGCCAGCAGGCCCCGGGACACTCCCTACGAGCAGTACGTC.

This clonotype was found once. This chain uses TRBV12-3 or TRBV12-4 with TRBJ2-1; the D gene is possibly TRBD2 (5 bases). There are 15 residues in the CDR3. Trimming cost V 6 bases and J 8 bases, with 20 bases left between them. CDR3 in DNA: TGTGCCAGCAGCTCTTTGCGGGTCTGGACCTATGAGCAGTTCTTC. Amino acids: CASSSLRVWTYEQFF.

This clonotype has more than one count but fewer than ten. The chain is built from TRBV21-1 and TRBJ1-6; the table assigns TRBD1, which was not confirmed against the DNA. TRBV21-1 is a listed pseudogene. CDR3 length: 16 amino acids. The CDR3 here is CASSKGKGAYNSPLHF. The CDR3 region has the DNA TGTGCCAGCAGCAAAGGGAAGGGGGCCTATAATTCACCCCTCCACTTT.

The chain has TRBV4-1 and TRBJ1-6; no definite D call. The length of the CDR3 is 13 residues. The germline V and J ends were trimmed by 7 bases and 0 bases, with 4 bases remaining between them. The germline V gene encodes CDR1 MGHRA and CDR2 YSYEKL. CDR3 sequence reads: CASTYSYNSPLHF. DNA for the CDR3: TGCGCCAGCACATACTCCTATAATTCACCCCTCCACTTT.

The chain is built from TRBV18 and TRBJ2-3; 7 nucleotides match TRBD1. The CDR3 totals 15 residues. V dropped 2 bases and J dropped 5; count of bases not matched to a gene: 7. The germline V gene encodes CDR1 KGHSH and CDR2 LQKENI. CDR3: CASSPYTGVGDTQYF. CDR3 coding DNA: TGTGCCAGCTCACCATACACAGGGGTAGGAGATACGCAGTATTTT.

This clonotype was counted between two and nine times. This sequence joins TRBV5-5 and TRBJ2-7; no definite D call. V was clipped by 0 bases and J by 2 bases, with 6 bases between them. Looked up from germline, CDR1 is SGHKS and CDR2 is YYEKEE (reference sequence). The CDR3 has 13 amino acids. The CDR3 DNA reads TGTGCCAGCAGCTTGGAATTCCCCTACGAGCAGTACGTC. As protein: CASSLEFPYEQYV.

This clonotype has more than one count but fewer than ten. For the CDR3, the DNA is TGTGCCAGCAGCTCGGTCTTGCCCAAAAACATTCAGTACTTC. This sequence encodes CASSSVLPKNIQYF. This sequence joins TRBV6-2 or TRBV6-3 and TRBJ2-4; no reliable D call. Germline CDR1 reads MNHEY; CDR2 reads SVGEGT. The CDR3 extends over 14 amino acids. V lost 6 bases and J lost 2, with 11 bases in between.

In its sample, this clonotype was seen a few times. The V gene is TRBV7-3, the J gene TRBJ2-2, with D possibly matching TRBD1 (6 bases). V lost 5 bases and J lost 7, with 11 bases in between. Germline assignment: CDR1 SGHTA and CDR2 FQGTGA. CDR3 length equals 13 residues. The CDR3 is CASSQGFGGELFF. The CDR3 bases are TGTGCCAGCAGCCAGGGGTTTGGCGGGGAGCTGTTTTTT.

J is TRBJ1-5 and V is TRBV5-1; D gene uncertain. The germline gives CDR1 SGHRS, CDR2 YFSETQ. The V end was cut by 4 bases, the J end by 0 bases, with 26 bases between. The CDR3 runs 20 residues. The CDR3 DNA reads TGCGCCAGCAGCCCAGTCCCGGACTTCGGGATCGGGGATAGCAATCAGCCCCAGCATTTT. It specifies CASSPVPDFGIGDSNQPQHF.

In this sample, this clonotype turned up a few times. The rearrangement links TRBV12-3 or TRBV12-4 to TRBJ2-7, with 9 bases identical to TRBD1. This CDR3 is built from 13 residues. CDR3 DNA: TGTGCCAGCAGTTTTTCAGGGACAGGGACCCTCCACGTC. Amino acid sequence: CASSFSGTGTLHV.

The chain is built from TRBV4-3 and TRBJ2-3, with D unclear. Germline V gives CDR1 LGHNA, CDR2 YSLEER. CDR3 length: 16 residues. Trimming removed 0 bases from V and 6 bases from J, with 16 bases in between. For the CDR3, the DNA is TGCGCCAGCAGCCAAGAACGTGGAATCACATCGGATACGCAGTATTTT. Its translation: CASSQERGITSDTQYF.

The chain recombines TRBV5-1 with TRBJ1-6; TRBD1 matches 10 bases. Trimming removed 0 bases from V and 7 bases from J; junction bases left unmatched: 4. The germline CDR1 and CDR2 sequences are SGHRS and YFSETQ. The CDR3 loop spans 16 amino acids. CDR3 region: CASSLVTGGTNSPLHF. The CDR3 nucleotides are TGCGCCAGCAGCTTGGTGACAGGGGGCACGAATTCACCCCTCCACTTT.

This clonotype was seen only a few times. V usage is TRBV5-1 and J usage is TRBJ2-5, with D perhaps TRBD1 (5 bases). From germline, CDR1 is SGHRS and CDR2 YFSETQ. V lost 0 bases and J lost 2, with 11 bases in between. There are 15 residues in the CDR3. In nucleotides, the CDR3 is TGCGCCAGCAGCTTGGGACAGACCACTCAAGAGACCCAGTACTTC. Translating it yields CASSLGQTTQETQYF.

The V call is TRBV6-5, the J call TRBJ2-5; no clear D gene. The CDR3 length is 15 residues. Germline loops: CDR1 MNHEY, CDR2 SVGAGI. Trimming stripped 0 bases from V and 4 bases from J, with 12 bases between. The CDR3 sequence is CASSYSRGAGETQYF. The CDR3 DNA reads as TGTGCCAGCAGTTACTCGAGAGGCGCTGGAGAGACCCAGTACTTC.